This T cell receptor (beta chain) is drawn from a study of T cells expressing NK-cell markers. Study summary: Investigators obtained TCR beta repertoires from sorted CD3+CD56+NKG2C+, CD3+CD56+NKG2C- and CD3+CD56-NKG2C+ T cells. Overall study results and limits: It is unclear if expanded NKG2C-expressing clones target HCMV antigens. CD8+ T cells in 5 or 6 donors included dominant NKG2C+ clonotypes at about 1.0-7.0%.

CDR1 is SGHVS and CDR2 is FNYEAQ in the germline V gene. There are 16 residues in the CDR3. A 5'RACE template switching approach incorporating UMIs was used to make TCR beta cDNA. TCRdb re-called the 5' RACE reads, yielding one record per CDR3 amino acid sequence without DNA. This table holds about 440,000 distinct CDR3 sequences. Regarding this clonotype: Antigen: not known.

The sequence came from a woman between 18 and 70 years old in good health. This chain joins TRBV7-6 and TRBJ2-3; the D call from TCRdb, TRBD2, cannot be confirmed without DNA. What was sequenced was blood T cells: a sorted CD56 or NKG2C T cell subset, CD4+ or CD8+ T cells, or bulk PBMC T cells (not recorded which). This CDR3 reads CASSRKGLDITDTQYF.